This T cell receptor (beta chain) is from a study of blood T cell repertoires in COVID-19. V gave up 5 bases and J gave up 7 bases; unmatched junction bases: 7. This CDR3 is built from 14 residues. CDR1 LNHDA and CDR2 SQIVND come from the germline V gene (reference sequence). TCRdb keeps only in-frame clones here, not all; method: immunoSEQ multiplex PCR. This table holds 450,000 or so clones, less than 95% found once. The sample comprised PBMCs or T cells enriched from blood (not recorded which). This chain joins TRBV19 and TRBJ2-1; 8 nucleotides line up with TRBD1. The TCR was taken from a man between 18 and 35 years old who had recovered from COVID-19. The chain's CDR3 is CASSPGQGWNEQFF. The CDR3 DNA follows: TGTGCCAGTAGTCCAGGACAGGGTTGGAATGAGCAGTTCTTC.